These 7 T cell receptor beta chains share one sample of origin, sequenced in a study of Graves' ophthalmopathy and Graves' hyperthyroidism. RNA transcripts served as template for amplifying TCR beta CDR3 sequences. The authors performed first-round RT-PCR with HTBI primers and then a second-round multiplex PCR. MiXCR, run by TCRdb on the multiplex PCR reads, gives a single entry per CDR3 protein. The data contain tens of thousands of distinct CDR3 sequences, approximately 52% of them singletons. Sequencing was performed on peripheral blood. These receptors were taken from an adult woman with Graves' ophthalmopathy.

This clonotype counts as medium-sized. This sequence joins TRBV29-1 and TRBJ2-1; 9 nucleotides match TRBD2. V lost 3 bases and J lost 7; bases outside the gene matches: 10. Germline CDR1 SQVTM, CDR2 ANQGSEA. The CDR3 has 15 residues. The CDR3 loop is CSVDGREGRRNEQFF. CDR3 sequence (DNA): TGCAGCGTTGATGGGCGGGAGGGCCGAAGGAATGAGCAGTTCTTC.

The V call is TRBV20-1, the J call TRBJ1-5, with no clear D. The CDR3 has 14 amino acids. The germline V gene encodes CDR1 DFQATT and CDR2 SNEGSKA (reference sequence). V was clipped by 2 bases and J by 14 bases, with 22 bases between them. CDR3 protein: CSARLTSGRGYEHF. The CDR3 region has the DNA TGCAGTGCTAGATTAACTAGCGGGAGAGGCTACGAGCATTTT.

This clonotype was seen only a few times. The chain combines TRBV24-1 with TRBJ1-5; 7 bases agree with TRBD1. Germline assignment: CDR1 KGHDR and CDR2 SFDVKD. V dropped 4 bases and J dropped 6; count of bases not matched to a gene: 8. CDR3 length: 15 residues. For the CDR3, the DNA is TGTGCCACCAGTGACTCGGGACAGCTTATTCAGCCCCAGCATTTT. Translation gives CATSDSGQLIQPQHF.

On this clonotype: Just one base apart from a much larger clone, this may be a read error. The chain employs TRBV4-3 and TRBJ1-3, with TRBD1 as a possible D gene (5 bases). The CDR3 runs 14 residues. Germline V gene data show CDR1 as LGHNA and CDR2 as YSLEER. The CDR3 DNA sequence: TGCGCCAGCAGCCAAGGGTCAGGGAGAAACGCCATATATTTT. It yields the protein CASSQGSGRNAIYF.

The sample holds many counts of this clonotype. The genes are TRBV28 and TRBJ1-1, with a weak D call TRBD1 (5 bases). The CDR3 loop spans 15 amino acids. CDR1 and CDR2 from the germline V gene are MDHEN and SYDVKM. V was cut by 1 base and J by 0 bases, with 9 bases left in between. The CDR3: CASSLSGVMNTEAFF. For the CDR3, the DNA is TGTGCCAGCAGTTTATCGGGGGTCATGAACACTGAAGCTTTCTTT.

This chain links TRBV7-9 with TRBJ2-2; unclear D gene. The CDR3 has 13 residues. The germline V and J ends were trimmed by 7 bases and 3 bases, with 9 bases remaining between them. In germline, CDR1 is SEHNR, CDR2 FQNEAQ (reference sequence). Here the CDR3 reads CASILGHTGELFF. The CDR3 coding sequence is TGTGCCAGCATCTTGGGTCACACCGGGGAGCTGTTTTTT.

This clonotype was detected many times. The chain carries TRBV3-1 and TRBJ2-1; D possibly corresponds to TRBD1 (6 bases). V was clipped by 0 bases and J by 9 bases, with 9 bases between them. The CDR3 has 13 amino acids. Germline CDR1 LGHDT, CDR2 YNNKEL (reference sequence). The CDR3 loop is CASSQDQGGEQFF. In DNA form, the CDR3 reads TGTGCCAGCAGCCAAGACCAAGGGGGTGAGCAGTTCTTC.